Following are 11 T cell receptor beta chains from one sample sequenced in a study of cytomegalovirus exposure and HLA in healthy donors. Amplification used 60 Vbeta primers and 13 Jbeta primers. Sequencing used immunoSEQ multiplex PCR; TCRdb keeps in-frame clones, though not all of them. Of about 150,000 clones in the sample, approximately 78% are singletons; the top ten hold approximately 8.1%. Sequenced: PBMCs. The source is a woman in her forties or fifties in good health and CMV-seropositive.

V usage is TRBV6-5 and J usage is TRBJ2-3; D is ambiguous. Per the germline V gene, CDR1 is MNHEY and CDR2 is SVGAGI. The CDR3 has 15 residues. The V end was cut by 7 bases, the J end by 0 bases, with 14 bases between. The CDR3 reads CASTNRYPSTDTQYF. The CDR3 DNA reads as TGTGCCAGCACTAACCGGTACCCTAGCACAGATACGCAGTATTTT.

This clone has just a few counts. The J gene is TRBJ2-1, the V gene TRBV4-3; TRBD2 agrees at 11 bases. The CDR3 is 16 residues long. Germline CDR1 is LGHNA and CDR2 is YSLEER. V was pared by 0 bases and J by 7 bases, with 5 bases of the junction left unmatched. Written as DNA, the CDR3 is TGCGCCAGCAGCCAAGAAATAGCGGGGGGGCTTAATGAGCAGTTCTTC. Its translation is CASSQEIAGGLNEQFF.

The chain couples TRBV5-1 to TRBJ1-4, with 10 bases aligning to TRBD1. Per the germline V gene, CDR1 is SGHRS and CDR2 is YFSETQ. V was pared by 0 bases and J by 5 bases, with 4 bases of the junction left unmatched. CDR3 length: 16 residues. CDR3 nucleotides: TGCGCCAGCAGCTTGGCGGGGACAGGGGAAAATGAAAAACTGTTTTTT. It translates to CASSLAGTGENEKLFF.

The chain employs TRBV4-3 and TRBJ2-7; D is unresolved. Trimming removed 1 base from V and 0 bases from J, with 10 bases in between. This CDR3 is built from 15 residues. From germline, CDR1 is LGHNA and CDR2 YSLEER. CDR3 sequence (DNA): TGCGCCAGCAGCCAAGGAGAACTGCACTCCTACGAGCAGTACTTC. It yields the protein CASSQGELHSYEQYF.

The J gene is TRBJ2-2, the V gene TRBV19; 9 nucleotides agree with TRBD1. Germline V lookup: CDR1 LNHDA, CDR2 SQIVND (reference sequence). The CDR3 is made up of 16 amino acids. V dropped 3 bases and J dropped 7; count of bases not matched to a gene: 9. CDR3 in amino acids: CASSIIPGQGSGELFF. Written as DNA, the CDR3 is TGTGCCAGTAGTATCATCCCCGGACAGGGGAGCGGGGAGCTGTTTTTT. The full variable domain, completed using reference TRBV19 and TRBJ2-2, is DGGITQSPKYLFRKEGQNVTLSCEQNLNHDAMYWYRQDPGQGLRLIYYSQIVNDFQKGDIAEGYSVSREKKESFPLTVTSAQKNPTAFYLCASSIIPGQGSGELFFGEGSRLTVL.

This clone was seen a handful of times. This chain joins TRBV6-1 and TRBJ1-2; a possible D gene is TRBD1 (5 bases). The CDR3 has 15 amino acids. The germline V and J ends were trimmed by 3 bases and 0 bases, with 11 bases remaining between them. The germline V gene encodes CDR1 MNHNS and CDR2 SASEGT. In DNA, the CDR3 is TGTGCCAGCAGTGAGTTCACAGGTCCTAACTATGGCTACACCTTC. Encoded protein: CASSEFTGPNYGYTF.

This clone was picked up a small number of times. The chain employs TRBV2 and TRBJ2-3; D remains ambiguous. V lost 5 bases to trimming and J lost 6 bases, with 9 bases between them. The CDR3 sequence is 12 residues long. Germline-derived CDR1 and CDR2 are SNHLY and FYNNEI. CDR3 coding DNA: TGTGCCAGCAGTTACACGGAGGATACGCAGTATTTT. Protein: CASSYTEDTQYF.

This chain connects TRBV2 to TRBJ2-3; maybe TRBD2 (5 bases). The CDR3 is 13 amino acids. CDR1 and CDR2 from the germline V gene are SNHLY and FYNNEI. Trimming removed 7 bases from V and 6 bases from J, with 14 bases in between. DNA for the CDR3: TGTGCCAGCATACTCTGGGGAGAGGATACGCAGTATTTT. Translation gives CASILWGEDTQYF.

This clone has a single count. V usage is TRBV4-1 and J usage is TRBJ2-2; D is perhaps TRBD1 (6 bases). Between the trimmed V and J ends, which lost 2 bases and 7 bases, there was a span of 14 bases. In germline, CDR1 is MGHRA, CDR2 YSYEKL. This CDR3 is built from 15 residues. CDR3 protein: CASSQPPTGVGELFF. CDR3 DNA sequence: TGCGCCAGCAGCCAACCCCCGACAGGAGTCGGGGAGCTGTTTTTT.

This chain connects TRBV30 to TRBJ1-1; tentatively, D is TRBD1 (5 bases). The V and J ends lost 0 bases and 2 bases respectively, with 10 bases between them. Germline V CDR1 and CDR2: GTSNPN, SVGIG (reference sequence). The CDR3 consists of 14 residues. This chain's CDR3 is CAWSVKGINTEAFF. CDR3 sequence (DNA): TGTGCCTGGAGTGTCAAGGGGATTAACACTGAAGCTTTCTTT.

V usage is TRBV6-5 and J usage is TRBJ2-3, with TRBD2 identical over 7 bases. The germline CDR1 and CDR2 sequences are MNHEY and SVGAGI. CDR3 size: 13 residues. V lost 5 bases and J lost 6; bases outside the gene matches: 5. DNA of the CDR3: TGTGCCAGCAGTGACTGGGAGGGGGATACGCAGTATTTT. Translating it yields CASSDWEGDTQYF.